This TCR beta chain was documented in a study of human T cells and chemical hapten exposure. The overall study: Small differences in pooled library volume mainly drove the variation in TCR yields per sample.

Notes on the study in general: The formation of large CDR3 similarity clusters by expanded TCRs significantly exceeded that of controls.

Details on this clonotype: Its antigen is undetermined.

Using its own MiXCR run on the RACE reads, TCRdb lists one record per CDR3 protein. The data contain approximately 100,000 distinct CDR3 sequences, approximately 8.8% of them singletons. CDR3 size: 15 residues. The germline V gene has CDR1 SGHVS and CDR2 FQNEAQ. Trimming at V came to 7 bases and at J to 6 bases, leaving 7 bases not matched to a gene. The time point here: patch test 2, 6 weeks after DPC sensitization. The treatment is: therapeutic diphenylcyclopropenone sensitization with weekly scalp DPC. This chain connects TRBV7-8 to TRBJ1-6; 9 bases map to TRBD1. The clonotype was recovered from a middle-aged woman with alopecia areata. Some clones in this sample may be carry-over from other donors' samples. Material: whole blood, obtained in connection with sensitization to the hapten diphenylcyclopropenone (DPC). The CDR3 loop reads CASNPQGASNSPLHF. DNA for the CDR3: TGTGCCAGCAACCCACAGGGGGCCAGTAATTCACCCCTCCACTTT.